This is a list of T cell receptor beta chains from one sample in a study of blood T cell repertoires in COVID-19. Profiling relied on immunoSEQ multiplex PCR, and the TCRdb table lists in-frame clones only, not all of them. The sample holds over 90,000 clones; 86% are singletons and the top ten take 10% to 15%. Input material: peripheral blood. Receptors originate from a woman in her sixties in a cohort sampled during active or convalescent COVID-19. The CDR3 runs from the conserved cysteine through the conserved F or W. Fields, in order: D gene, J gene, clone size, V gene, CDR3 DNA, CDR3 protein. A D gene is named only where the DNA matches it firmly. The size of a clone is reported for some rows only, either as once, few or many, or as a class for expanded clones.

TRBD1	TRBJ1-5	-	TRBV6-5	TGTGCCAGCAGCAAGGGACAGAATCAGCCCCAGCATTTT	CASSKGQNQPQHF
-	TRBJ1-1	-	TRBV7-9	TGTGCCAGCAGCTTAGGACAGCTGAACACTGAAGCTTTCTTT	CASSLGQLNTEAFF
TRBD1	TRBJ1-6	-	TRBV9	TGTGCCAGCAGCGTAGGACAGGGGACATCACCCCTCCACTTT	CASSVGQGTSPLHF
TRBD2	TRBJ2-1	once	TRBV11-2	TGTGCCAGCAGCTTAGATCCTAGCGGGAGCTATGAGCAGTTCTTC	CASSLDPSGSYEQFF
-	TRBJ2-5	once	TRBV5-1	TGCGCCAGCAGCCAAACGACACCCCAAGAGACCCAGTACTTC	CASSQTTPQETQYF
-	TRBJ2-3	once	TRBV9	TGTGCCAGCAGCGTAGAGGGGGTTGTAGATACGCAGTATTTT	CASSVEGVVDTQYF
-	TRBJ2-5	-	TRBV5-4	TGTGCCAGCAGCCCACAGGGAGAGACCCAGTACTTC	CASSPQGETQYF
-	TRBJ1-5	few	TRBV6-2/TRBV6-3	TGTGCCAGCAGCCTAACCTCGGACAGCCAGCCCCAGCATTTT	CASSLTSDSQPQHF
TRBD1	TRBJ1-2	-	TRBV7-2	TGTGCCAGCAGCCGTTTCGGGGACAGGTTGGATGGCTACACCTTC	CASSRFGDRLDGYTF
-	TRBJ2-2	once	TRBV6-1	TGTGCCAGCAGCCTTGTGGGAGCAAACACCGGGGAGCTGTTTTTT	CASSLVGANTGELFF
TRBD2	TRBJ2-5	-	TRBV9	TGTGCCAGCAGCACGACACTAGCGGGGGTGGGGACCCAGTACTTC	CASSTTLAGVGTQYF
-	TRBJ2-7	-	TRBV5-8	TGTGCCAGCAGCTCCCGGGAGATCGGGGAGAGCTCCTACGAGCAGTACTTC	CASSSREIGESSYEQYF
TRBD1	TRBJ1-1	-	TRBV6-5	TGTGCCAGCAGTTACGGGACAGGGGTCACTGAAGCTTTCTTT	CASSYGTGVTEAFF
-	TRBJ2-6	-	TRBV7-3	TGTGCCAGCAGCTTAATGGGCTCCGGGGCCAACGTCCTGACTTTC	CASSLMGSGANVLTF
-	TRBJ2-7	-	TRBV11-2	TGTGCCAGCAGCGAAACGCACAAAACCTACGAGCAGTACTTC	CASSETHKTYEQYF
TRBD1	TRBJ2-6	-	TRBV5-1	TGCGCCAGCAGCTCCCCTCGGGACAGGCCAATCCACTCTGGGGCCAACGTCCTGACTTTC	CASSSPRDRPIHSGANVLTF
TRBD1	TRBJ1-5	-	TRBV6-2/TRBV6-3	TGTGCCAGCAGTGACACAGGGGGCAATCAGCCCCAGCATTTT	CASSDTGGNQPQHF